Listed here are 9 T cell receptor beta chains from one sample, sequenced in a study of cytotoxic CD8 clonotypes in ibrutinib-treated CLL. Produced via immunoSEQ multiplex PCR; TCRdb's table is partial and in-frame only. The table includes 25,000 to 30,000 clones, about 75% detected once. This specimen was PBMCs, taken after 36 months of ibrutinib treatment. These receptors all come from a human donor with chronic lymphocytic leukemia.

Of note for this clone: A read error likely explains this, since a far larger clone differs by one base. V gene TRBV5-8 combines with J gene TRBJ2-7, with 8 bases aligning to TRBD1. The CDR3 runs to 14 residues. Germline V gene data show CDR1 as SGHTS and CDR2 as YDEGEE. V gave up 0 bases and J gave up 3 bases; unmatched junction bases: 2. CDR3 residues: CASSLAGQGYEQYF. DNA of the CDR3: TGTGCCAGCAGCTTGGCAGGACAGGGCTACGAGCAGTACTTC.

The gene calls are TRBV4-2 and TRBJ1-6, with D uncertain. The CDR3 totals 13 residues. Germline V gives CDR1 LGHNA, CDR2 YNFKEQ. V shed 1 base and J shed 8 bases, with 6 bases lying between them. In DNA form, the CDR3 reads TGTGCCAGCAGCCAAGTGCTGGATTCACCCCTCCACTTT. Residues: CASSQVLDSPLHF.

The chain is built from TRBV7-9 and TRBJ1-4, with 7 bases identical to TRBD1. After removal of 3 bases from V and 8 bases from J, the junction contained 3 bases not matched to a gene. Germline values: CDR1 SEHNR, CDR2 FQNEAQ (reference sequence). This CDR3 contains 13 residues. The CDR3 here is CASSLRTGEKLFF. CDR3 bases: TGTGCCAGCAGCTTGAGGACAGGCGAAAAACTGTTTTTT.

This clone has just one count. The gene calls are TRBV9 and TRBJ1-2; D is unresolved. The germline V and J ends were trimmed by 0 bases and 2 bases, with 17 bases remaining between them. From germline, CDR1 is SGDLS and CDR2 YYNGEE. The CDR3 extends over 17 amino acids. The CDR3 loop is CASSVGSTVLENYGYTF. CDR3 in DNA: TGTGCCAGCAGCGTAGGATCGACGGTACTAGAGAACTATGGCTACACCTTC.

This chain joins TRBV5-4 and TRBJ1-1, with unresolved D. Looked up from germline, CDR1 is SGHNT and CDR2 is YYREEE (reference sequence). The CDR3 runs 14 residues. V lost 4 bases and J 0 bases, leaving 10 bases between the germline ends. DNA for the CDR3: TGTGCCAGCAGCCGCGGACGTATGAACACTGAAGCTTTCTTT. Protein product: CASSRGRMNTEAFF.

This clone has only a few counts. The junction differs from germline at one of its ends, possibly a read error. The rearrangement links TRBV4-3 to TRBJ1-6; weak D call: TRBD1 (6 bases). From germline, CDR1 is LGHNA and CDR2 YSLEER. The CDR3 extends over 16 amino acids. The CDR3, as DNA: TGCGCCAGCAGCCAAGATTGGGGGGCGAATAACTCACCCCTCCACTTT. Translation: CASSQDWGANNSPLHF.

At least ten counts were recorded for this clone. The J gene is TRBJ1-1, the V gene TRBV6-5, with unresolved D. CDR3 size: 15 residues. V lost 1 base, J lost 5 bases, and 14 bases lay in between. The germline V gene has CDR1 MNHEY and CDR2 SVGAGI. The CDR3 nucleotides read TGTGCCAGCAGTTACTTCCCGGGGAGAGGGACTGAAGCTTTCTTT. This translates into CASSYFPGRGTEAFF.

This clone was seen just once. The rearrangement uses TRBV15 and TRBJ2-1, with unresolved D. The V and J ends lost 0 bases and 4 bases respectively, with 7 bases between them. The CDR3 totals 14 residues. The germline gives CDR1 LNHNV, CDR2 YYDKDF (reference sequence). The CDR3 DNA is TGTGCCACCAGCAGAGATGGCAATTACAATGAGCAGTTCTTC. Protein sequence: CATSRDGNYNEQFF.

CDR3 DNA sequence: TGTGCCATCAGTGGGGGGGAGAGGACTCTGAATGAGCAGTTCTTC. It specifies CAISGGERTLNEQFF. The rearrangement links TRBV10-3 to TRBJ2-1; D is perhaps TRBD2 (6 bases). The CDR3 covers 15 residues. V gave up 4 bases and J gave up 7 bases, with 17 bases separating them. Germline V CDR1 and CDR2: ENHRY, SYGVKD.